The TCR beta chain under discussion was sequenced for a study of T cell responses to AZD1222 COVID-19 vaccine (dated by TCRdb to the early 2020s). With regard to the full study: A total of 233 trial participants underwent TCR sequencing, of whom about 210 received two doses of AZD1222 and around 26 received two doses of the MenACWY control vaccine. Trial participants were enrolled by age into 18-55, 56-69 and 70-plus year subgroups, with roughly 150, 30 and 60 TCR-sequenced participants respectively.

Including cysteine and phenylalanine, the CDR3 has 15 amino acids. Left in the record is the CDR3 DNA by itself, 45 bases read in frame from the first base. CDR1 and CDR2 were assigned from the germline V gene (reference sequence) as MNHEY and SMNVEV. At the junction V is shortened by 5 bases and J by 4 bases; bases outside the gene matches: 8. A word on this clone: What antigen it recognizes has not been identified.

The CDR3 regions of human TCRbeta chains were analyzed by immunosequencing. As for the original processing: Repertoire TCRs were matched against a reference library of SARS-CoV-2-specific TCRs generated with the MIRA antigen-specificity platform. Breadth was defined as the fraction of unique TCRs that were SARS-CoV-2-associated. Depth was defined as the fraction of total T cells that were SARS-CoV-2-associated. Each spike-specific TCR was assigned to its reactive spike region and to a CD4 or CD8 class using the MIRA data. Log10-transformed breadth and depth values were compared by one-way ANOVA with Sidak's multiple comparisons tests. The table was pulled from immuneACCESS by TCRdb, which kept in-frame rearrangements only. Such tables lose some clones; where checked, under half of the loss comes from unresolved V genes, and the rest has no known cause. That table gives V, J and clone size, and the DNA gave D and trimming. This sample's listing comprises about 140,000 clones. The top ten constitute 2% to 2.5% of the sample.

Overall study results and their limits: Epitopes outside the regions mutated in the B.1.351 and B.1.1.7 variants were reportedly recognized by nearly half of the unique spike-specific TCRs. Participants were mostly white British and included more females than males, and it was suggested by the authors that clonal diversity may have been underestimated. The 56-69-year group was small, and its depth increase did not reach significance, likely because of low power. Spike-specific TCR breadth and depth rose significantly after two AZD1222 doses compared with day 0 and with MenACWY recipients. The whole spike protein was spanned by vaccine-associated CD4 TCRs, and dominant responses were seen in regions 160-218 and 743-854. Conclusions about previously exposed vaccinees are limited because only a handful of AZD1222 recipients were SARS-CoV-2 seropositive at baseline. Because no samples from the day 14 peak response were available, repertoires could be characterized only after the peak T cell response.

The label giving this sample's time point can be read as: baseline before first vaccination. The vaccinee samples were drawn from two UK trials, COV001 and COV002, one of which was a single-blind randomized controlled phase 2/3 trial testing AZD1222 (ChAdOx1 nCoV-19) in healthy adults. For TCRbeta chain sequencing, PBMC samples from trial participants were taken at day 0 and at day 28 after the second dose. The sequence was collected from an adult in good health. Sequenced: peripheral blood. The rearrangement combines TRBV27 with TRBJ1-2; 9 nucleotides in the junction match TRBD1. The sequenced DNA is TGTGCCAGCAGTCTGGAGGGACAGGGTTTCTATGGCTACACCTTC. Translated, this gives CASSLEGQGFYGYTF.